These 10 T cell receptor beta chains share one sample of origin, sequenced in a study of blood T cell repertoires in COVID-19. TCRdb keeps only in-frame clones here, not all; method: immunoSEQ multiplex PCR. The data contain 290,000 or so clones, 85% of them singletons. Material: peripheral blood. These receptors were obtained from a man aged 50-59 years with active or convalescent COVID-19.

This rearrangement joins TRBV18 to TRBJ1-4; 9 bases are shared with TRBD1. V dropped 6 bases and J dropped 8; count of bases not matched to a gene: 7. CDR3 size: 14 residues. Germline CDR1 reads KGHSH; CDR2 reads LQKENI. CDR3 residues: CASSLGQGVEKLFF. CDR3 nucleotide sequence: TGTGCCAGCTCCCTGGGACAGGGCGTGGAAAAACTGTTTTTT.

V usage is TRBV6-5 and J usage is TRBJ2-1, with 12 positions matching TRBD2. CDR3 length equals 15 residues. Germline V gene sequence: CDR1 MNHEY, CDR2 SVGAGI. V shed 5 bases and J 4 bases; nucleotides not matched to a gene: 3. The CDR3 reads CASSRLAGAYNEQFF. The CDR3 region has the DNA TGTGCCAGCAGTCGACTAGCGGGGGCTTACAATGAGCAGTTCTTC.

This clone was seen a single time. The chain uses TRBV30 and TRBJ2-5; a weak D match, TRBD2 (6 bases). This CDR3 comprises 13 residues. Trimming stripped 2 bases from V and 2 bases from J, with 9 bases between. In germline, CDR1 is GTSNPN, CDR2 SVGIG (reference sequence). The CDR3 nucleotides are TGTGCCTGGAGTTACGGGAGACAAGAGACCCAGTACTTC. Protein sequence: CAWSYGRQETQYF.

The chain combines TRBV19 with TRBJ2-1, with TRBD2 as a possible D gene (6 bases). This CDR3 has 16 amino acids. V was pared by 3 bases and J by 1 base, with 13 bases between. Germline CDR1 LNHDA, CDR2 SQIVND (reference sequence). The chain's CDR3 is CASSILPGVSYNEQFF. As DNA, the CDR3 is TGTGCCAGTAGTATTCTTCCGGGAGTATCCTACAATGAGCAGTTCTTC. Full variable domain (rest looked up from reference TRBV19 and TRBJ2-1): DGGITQSPKYLFRKEGQNVTLSCEQNLNHDAMYWYRQDPGQGLRLIYYSQIVNDFQKGDIAEGYSVSREKKESFPLTVTSAQKNPTAFYLCASSILPGVSYNEQFFGPGTRLTVL.

The V call is TRBV2, the J call TRBJ1-1; D gene ambiguous. Germline CDR1 and CDR2: SNHLY and FYNNEI. Trimming stripped 10 bases from V and 0 bases from J, with 15 bases between. The CDR3 has 14 residues. The CDR3 sequence: CATKTESMNTEAFF. The CDR3 DNA sequence: TGTGCCACCAAAACAGAGTCCATGAACACTGAAGCTTTCTTT.

This clone was seen only once. The CDR3 loop reads CASSRLAPTDTQYF. The CDR3 bases are TGTGCCAGCAGCCGACTAGCGCCCACAGATACGCAGTATTTT. The gene calls are TRBV14 and TRBJ2-3, with 8 bases matching TRBD2. Trimming cost V 4 bases and J 2 bases; bases outside gene matches: 2. The CDR3 is made up of 14 amino acids. Germline V CDR1 and CDR2: SGHDN, FVKESK.

This clone was detected only a few times. The chain links TRBV2 to TRBJ1-2; TRBD1 aligns across 8 bases. Trimming removed 6 bases from V and 7 bases from J; junction bases left unmatched: 7. Germline lookup yields CDR1 SNHLY and CDR2 FYNNEI. CDR3 length equals 13 residues. This chain's CDR3 is CASRSTGGGGYTF. CDR3 sequence (DNA): TGTGCCAGCAGGTCAACAGGGGGAGGTGGCTACACCTTC.

Turning to this clone: Within the sample, other DNA sequences also encode this same CDR3. V usage is TRBV10-3 and J usage is TRBJ1-3; D perhaps matches TRBD1 (5 bases). Germline-derived CDR1 and CDR2 are ENHRY and SYGVKD. The CDR3 is made up of 12 amino acids. V dropped 10 bases and J dropped 0 bases, with 7 bases sitting between them. CDR3 DNA: TGTGCCACCCAGGGCTCTGGAAACACCATATATTTT. It encodes CATQGSGNTIYF.

The rearrangement uses TRBV7-2 and TRBJ2-7; 7 nucleotides align to TRBD1. Germline CDR1 reads SGHTA; CDR2 reads FQGNSA. CDR3 length: 14 residues. V lost 5 bases and J lost 7; bases outside the gene matches: 11. The CDR3 here is CASSTRTGGGEQYF. DNA of the CDR3: TGTGCCAGCAGCACGCGGACAGGAGGAGGAGAGCAGTACTTC.

The J gene is TRBJ2-1, the V gene TRBV15; a weak D match, TRBD2 (5 bases). This CDR3 comprises 17 residues. V was trimmed by 0 bases and J by 1 base, leaving 13 bases between them. Germline CDR1 reads LNHNV; CDR2 reads YYDKDF (reference sequence). CDR3 loop: CATSRDISVFSYNEQFF. CDR3 nucleotides: TGTGCCACCAGCAGAGATATTAGCGTTTTTTCCTACAATGAGCAGTTCTTC.